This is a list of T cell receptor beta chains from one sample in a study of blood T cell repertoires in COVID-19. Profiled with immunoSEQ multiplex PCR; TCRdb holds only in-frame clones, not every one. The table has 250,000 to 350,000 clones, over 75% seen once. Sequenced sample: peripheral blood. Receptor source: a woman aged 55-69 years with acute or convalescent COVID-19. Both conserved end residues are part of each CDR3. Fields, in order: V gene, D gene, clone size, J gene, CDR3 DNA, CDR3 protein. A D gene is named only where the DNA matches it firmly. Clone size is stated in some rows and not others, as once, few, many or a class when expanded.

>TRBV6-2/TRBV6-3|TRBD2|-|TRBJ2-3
TGTGCCAGCAGTTCACTTACTAGCGGGAGGAGGGATACGCAGTATTTT
CASSSLTSGRRDTQYF
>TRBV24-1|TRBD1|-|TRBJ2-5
TGTGCCACCAGTGATCGGACAGGGGTCCAAGAGACCCAGTACTTC
CATSDRTGVQETQYF
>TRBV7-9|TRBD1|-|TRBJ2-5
TGTGCCAGCAGCATCTCCAGGACAGGGGGGGAGACCCAGTACTTC
CASSISRTGGETQYF
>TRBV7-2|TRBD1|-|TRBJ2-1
TGTGCCAGCAGCCCGTACAGGGGGAATGAGCAGTTCTTC
CASSPYRGNEQFF
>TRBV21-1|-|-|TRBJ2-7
TGTGCCAGCAGCTCCCGACAGGGGGCTAACTACGAGCAGTACTTC
CASSSRQGANYEQYF
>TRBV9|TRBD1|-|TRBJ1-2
TGTGCCAGCAGCCTCGGGACAGGTCGCGGCTACACCTTC
CASSLGTGRGYTF
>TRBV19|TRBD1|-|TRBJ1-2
TGTGCCAGTAGCCATCCCCGAACAGGGGAGTATGGCTACACCTTC
CASSHPRTGEYGYTF
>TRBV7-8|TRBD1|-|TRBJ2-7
TGTGCCAGCAGCTCCTATCGGGGACAGGCGCTCTACGAGCAGTACTTC
CASSSYRGQALYEQYF
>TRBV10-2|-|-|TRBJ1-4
TGCGCCAGCTGGGATCCCGGACAGTCTAATGAAAAACTGTTTTTT
CASWDPGQSNEKLFF
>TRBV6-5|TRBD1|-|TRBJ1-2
TGTGCCAGCAGTTACCTGGACAGGTTGGACTATGGCTACACCTTC
CASSYLDRLDYGYTF
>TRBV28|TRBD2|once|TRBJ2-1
TGTGCCAGCAGTCTCATTTTGGCTAGCGGGGATCGTAATACAATTGGGCAGTTCTTC
CASSLILASGDRNTIGQFF
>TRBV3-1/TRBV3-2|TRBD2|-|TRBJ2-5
TGTGCCAGCAGCCAAGCCGGGAGGTCCCGGGAGACCCAGTACTTC
CASSQAGRSRETQYF
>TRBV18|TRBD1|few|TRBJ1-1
TGTGCCAGCTCATTCGGACAGGGAGCTGAAGCTTTCTTT
CASSFGQGAEAFF
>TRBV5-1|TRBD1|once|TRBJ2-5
TGCGCCAGCAGCTCCGCCGGGACAGGGAACCAAGAGACCCAGTACTTC
CASSSAGTGNQETQYF
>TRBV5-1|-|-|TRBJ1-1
TGCGCCAGCAGCCCGGCGGGAATCACTGAAGCTTTCTTT
CASSPAGITEAFF
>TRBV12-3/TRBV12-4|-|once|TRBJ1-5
TGTGCCAGCAGTTCGGCGGGGCCCCAGCATTTT
CASSSAGPQHF
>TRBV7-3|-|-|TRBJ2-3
TGTGCCAGCAGCTTCGGTTCAACAGATACGCAGTATTTT
CASSFGSTDTQYF
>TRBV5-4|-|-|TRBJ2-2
TGTGCCAGCAGCTTGGCAGGGCTCGGGAACACCGGGGAGCTGTTTTTT
CASSLAGLGNTGELFF
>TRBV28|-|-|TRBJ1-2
TGTGCCAGCAGTTTGAGCAGGGGATATGGCTACACCTTC
CASSLSRGYGYTF
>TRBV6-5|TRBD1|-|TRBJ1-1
TGTGCCAGTCAACGGGACAGGGTTACTGAAGCTTTCTTT
CASQRDRVTEAFF
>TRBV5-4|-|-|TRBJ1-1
TGTGCCAGCAGCTCCGCCAGGGCCATGAACACTGAAGCTTTCTTT
CASSSARAMNTEAFF
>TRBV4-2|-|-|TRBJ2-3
TGTGCCAGCAGCCCAAACACAGATACGCAGTATTTT
CASSPNTDTQYF
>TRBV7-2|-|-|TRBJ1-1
TGTGCCAGCAGCTTATCGAGAAACACTGAAGCTTTCTTT
CASSLSRNTEAFF
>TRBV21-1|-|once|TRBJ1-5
TGTGCCAGCAGCAACAGGGGTAAGGATCAGCCCCAGCATTTT
CASSNRGKDQPQHF
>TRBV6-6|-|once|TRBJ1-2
TGTGCCAGCAGTTACTTTGGGCCAGGGACTTATGGCTACACCTTC
CASSYFGPGTYGYTF
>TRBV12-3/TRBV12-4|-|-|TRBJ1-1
TGTGCCAGCAGTTTATCAGGGGACGCTGAAGCTTTCTTT
CASSLSGDAEAFF
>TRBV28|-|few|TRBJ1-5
TGTGCCAGCAGTTTATCTGGGGGGGACGTGGGTCATCAGCCCCAGCATTTT
CASSLSGGDVGHQPQHF
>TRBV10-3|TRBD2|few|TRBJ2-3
TGTGCCATCAGGGGGGCGGGGCGGACTAGCGGAGATTCTACGCAGTATTTT
CAIRGAGRTSGDSTQYF
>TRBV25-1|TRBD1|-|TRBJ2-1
TGTGCCAGCAGGGGACAGGGGGAAAACAATGAGCAGTTCTTC
CASRGQGENNEQFF
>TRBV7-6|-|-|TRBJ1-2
TGTGCCAGCAGCGGGTACAGGGTAGCCCCTAACCTCTATGGCTACACCTTC
CASSGYRVAPNLYGYTF
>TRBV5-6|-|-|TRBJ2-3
TGTGCCAGCAGCTTGGCTGTAGATACGCAGTATTTT
CASSLAVDTQYF